These T cell receptor beta chains were read from a single sample in a study of blood T cell repertoires in COVID-19. The table came from immunoSEQ multiplex PCR; TCRdb's copy has only in-frame clones and leaves some out. The table includes about 80,000 clones, about four fifths detected once. The material sequenced was peripheral blood. The receptors come from an older woman with acute or convalescent COVID-19. Each CDR3 is given with its conserved first and last residue.

J	V	CDR3
TRBJ1-2	TRBV6-1	CASSEPAGPPRGYTF
TRBJ2-3	TRBV5-1	CASSVDSARDTQYF
TRBJ1-1	TRBV23-1	CASVRDRAFYSLGNTEAFF
TRBJ1-6	TRBV15	CATSRDRGERSPLHF
TRBJ2-5	TRBV24-1	CATSDPTAAGAGETQYF
TRBJ2-7	TRBV19	CARPRGSDYEQYF
TRBJ1-2	TRBV30	CAWNTNLRAEGYTF
TRBJ1-1	TRBV18	CASSPGQAGGSFF
TRBJ1-5	TRBV2	CASSGQGSHQPQHF
TRBJ2-7	TRBV7-9	CASSSPTSGSSYEQYF
TRBJ2-3	TRBV3-1/TRBV3-2	CASSQVSGFGGGKADTQYF
TRBJ2-7	TRBV19	CASSNRKGQGGEQYF
TRBJ2-1	TRBV5-5	CASSLVGQAYNEQFF
TRBJ2-7	TRBV5-6	CASSRLAGTEQYF
TRBJ2-3	TRBV19	CASIPGDRTDTQYF
TRBJ1-2	TRBV3-1/TRBV3-2	CASSQGTGGSGSGYTF
TRBJ1-3	TRBV14	CASSQALGTGVTIYF
TRBJ1-6	TRBV7-9	CASSSGQENSPLHF
TRBJ2-5	TRBV2	CASSEQGVETQYF
TRBJ2-5	TRBV20-1	CSASAPSGRGETQYF
TRBJ1-2	TRBV14	CASSQGTGSIYGYTF
TRBJ2-5	TRBV21-1	CAHEVGGVLRETQYF
TRBJ2-1	TRBV5-1	CASSLQSGGSYNEQFF